What follows describes a single T cell receptor beta chain. The CDR3 totals 14 residues. Germline V gene lookup returns CDR1 SGHVS and CDR2 FNYEAQ. V was shortened by 2 bases and J by 5 bases, with 10 bases between the two germline ends. This sample is part of a study of blood T cell repertoires in COVID-19. Study information: The United States, Italy and Spain supplied acute and convalescent COVID-19 samples. The analysed material was cDNA or gDNA that came from T cells, B-cell-depleted T cells, or PBMCs.

Per the authors' pipeline: Scientists estimated how many nucleated cells there were by amplifying reference gene primers. Data came from immunoSEQ multiplex PCR; TCRdb stores just in-frame clones and leaves some out. The V and J calls and clone size were taken over from that table, and D and trimming were inferred from the DNA. The sample lists approximately 310,000 clones, around 87% occurring once. V gene TRBV7-6 combines with J gene TRBJ1-5; the D gene is possibly TRBD1 (5 bases). This TCR was recovered from a woman in her forties or fifties who had recovered from COVID-19. Sequencing input: peripheral blood. The CDR3 spells CASSLYPGDQPQHF. DNA for the CDR3: TGTGCCAGCAGCTTATACCCGGGGGATCAGCCCCAGCATTTT.